Included here is one T cell receptor (beta chain) sequence, with context. This sample is part of a study of blood T cell repertoires in COVID-19. At the level of the study: The analysed material was cDNA or gDNA that came from T cells, B-cell-depleted T cells, or PBMCs.

Libraries were prepared by immunoSEQ multiplex PCR; TCRdb keeps only in-frame clonotypes and omits some of them. The sample records 360,000 or so clones, nearly 90% being singletons. The sequencing input was PBMCs or T cells enriched from blood (not recorded which). This clonotype originated in a woman in her 30s who had recovered from COVID-19.

CDR3 DNA sequence: TGCAGCGTTCCCCTATACAGGGGCTCCTACACCGGGGAGCTGTTTTTT. It encodes CSVPLYRGSYTGELFF. The chain combines TRBV29-1 with TRBJ2-2, with TRBD1 matching over 7 bases. V lost 5 bases and J lost 3; bases outside the gene matches: 12. Germline V gene sequence: CDR1 SQVTM, CDR2 ANQGSEA. The CDR3 is 16 amino acids.